This TCR beta chain came from a study of siplizumab effects on memory and regulatory T cells. Study results and caveats: Treg origin accounted for an average of approximately 69% of mappable alloreactive CD4+ clones with siplizumab and under 30% in controls. Unstimulated subset assignment was obtained for only a minor fraction of alloreactive clones.

Points on this clone: The antigen is unknown.

This table comes from immunoSEQ multiplex PCR, and its TCRdb copy is limited to in-frame clones, with some not included. The profile shows over 85,000 clones, about 94% of them singletons. This CDR3 contains 14 residues. Looked up from germline, CDR1 is SGHVS and CDR2 is FQNEAQ. V was cut by 3 bases and J by 4 bases, with 10 bases left in between. The sequenced sample was CD4+ T cells sorted from blood. The TCR sequence derives from a human donor in good health. This rearrangement joins TRBV7-8 to TRBJ1-3; D is perhaps TRBD1 (5 bases). CDR3: CASSLRQLGNTIYF. As DNA, the CDR3 is TGTGCCAGCAGCTTGAGACAGCTAGGAAACACCATATATTTT.